Presented here are 12 T cell receptor beta chains from one specimen sequenced in a study of blood T cells in healthy people across ages. With a J-beta primer mix and a sample-barcoded 5' primer, a second PCR ran 7 to 11 cycles. TCRdb re-analysed the 5' RACE reads in MiXCR, keeping a single row per CDR3 protein. The data contain approximately 960,000 distinct CDR3 sequences, 25% to 35% of them singletons. In addition, the sample was reused for a study of T cells of mothers and their children.

Sequenced sample: blood. The receptors were sampled from a woman between 40 and 55 years old in good health.

This sequence joins TRBV20-1 and TRBJ1-5; D is undetermined. The CDR3 consists of 14 residues. V was cut by 1 base and J by 6 bases, with 13 bases left in between. Looked up from germline, CDR1 is DFQATT and CDR2 is SNEGSKA (reference sequence). The CDR3 protein is CSARVQRGAQPQHF. The CDR3 DNA reads TGCAGTGCTAGAGTCCAACGAGGAGCTCAGCCCCAGCATTTT.

The chain joins TRBV9 to TRBJ2-5; D may be TRBD2 (6 bases). The CDR3 covers 12 residues. V shed 3 bases and J shed 11 bases, with 14 bases lying between them. CDR1 is SGDLS, CDR2 YYNGEE, per germline. The CDR3 DNA sequence: TGTGCCAGCAGCGACCCGAGGGAGGAGCAGTACTTC. It specifies CASSDPREEQYF.

This clonotype was seen more than once but under ten times. The chain links TRBV7-9 to TRBJ1-2; possibly TRBD1 for D (5 bases). Germline V lookup: CDR1 SEHNR, CDR2 FQNEAQ (reference sequence). The CDR3 extends over 13 amino acids. V was shortened by 3 bases and J by 3 bases, with 8 bases between the two germline ends. The CDR3 sequence is CASSFGGDYGYTF. The DNA of the CDR3 is TGTGCCAGCAGCTTTGGGGGGGACTATGGCTACACCTTC.

The genes are TRBV21-1 and TRBJ2-3; the D call TRBD1 from the table was never checked on the DNA. TRBV21-1 is marked as a pseudogene. The CDR3 runs to 19 residues. The CDR3 is CASSKWTTSKNESTDTQYF. The CDR3 region has the DNA TGTGCCAGCAGCAAGTGGACAACTTCTAAGAACGAAAGCACAGATACGCAGTATTTT.

The chain has TRBV29-1 and TRBJ2-4; D could derive from TRBD1 or TRBD2 (6 bases each). The end of the DNA is better explained by TRBJ2-5, so the J call may be wrong. CDR3 size: 14 residues. CDR1 is SQVTM and CDR2 is ANQGSEA in the germline V gene. The CDR3 DNA is TGCAGCTATGCCCCGACTCGGGGGCGGGGGACCCAGTACTTC. Translating it yields CSYAPTRGRGTQYF.

The J gene is TRBJ2-3, the V gene TRBV3-1; 7 nucleotides agree with TRBD2. Germline V gives CDR1 LGHDT, CDR2 YNNKEL (reference sequence). After removal of 4 bases from V and 6 bases from J, the junction contained 7 bases not matched to a gene. The CDR3 consists of 14 residues. The CDR3 DNA is TGTGCCAGCAGCCTGGAACTAGCGAGGGATACGCAGTATTTT. Its protein product is CASSLELARDTQYF.

At least ten counts were recorded for this clonotype. The chain links TRBV20-1 to TRBJ2-3; 8 bases agree with TRBD2. Germline loops: CDR1 DFQATT, CDR2 SNEGSKA (reference sequence). The CDR3 covers 15 residues. J lost 6 bases, V lost 4 bases, and 12 bases had no gene match. CDR3 residues: CSANPLADSWDTQYF. The CDR3 bases are TGCAGTGCTAACCCACTAGCGGATTCTTGGGATACGCAGTATTTT.

In this sample, this clonotype turned up a few times. At one boundary the junction diverges from the germline segment, which might be a read error. This chain joins TRBV20-1 and TRBJ1-2, with D unclear. Per the germline V gene, CDR1 is DFQATT and CDR2 is SNEGSKA (reference sequence). The CDR3 has 14 residues. CDR3 DNA: TGCAGTACTAGAGATTTCACGGCCCTTAATGGCTACACCTTC. This gives the protein CSTRDFTALNGYTF.

The chain links TRBV10-3 to TRBJ1-2, with 7 positions matching TRBD1. V was pared by 6 bases and J by 0 bases, with 13 bases of the junction left unmatched. The CDR3 spans 17 residues. Per the germline V gene, CDR1 is ENHRY and CDR2 is SYGVKD. The CDR3 loop reads CAISQMGWTGSNYGYTF. DNA for the CDR3: TGTGCCATCAGCCAGATGGGGTGGACAGGCTCTAACTATGGCTACACCTTC.

This chain connects TRBV12-3 or TRBV12-4 to TRBJ2-1; 10 nucleotides line up with TRBD2. This CDR3 contains 19 residues. The V segment lost 3 bases and the J segment 0 bases; nucleotides outside the gene matches: 11. CDR3 amino acids: CASSLFQRGGLSSYNEQFF. CDR3 nucleotides: TGTGCCAGCAGTTTGTTTCAGCGGGGGGGCTTGAGCTCCTACAATGAGCAGTTCTTC.

There are many counts of this clonotype. V usage is TRBV28 and J usage is TRBJ2-7; TRBD2 matches 9 bases. The germline gives CDR1 MDHEN, CDR2 SYDVKM. The length of the CDR3 is 17 residues. The ends lost 4 bases at V and 0 bases at J; junction bases unmatched: 10. CDR3 sequence reads: CASSSLWASGVSYEQYF. The CDR3 coding sequence is TGTGCCAGCAGTTCCCTCTGGGCTAGCGGGGTCTCCTACGAGCAGTACTTC.

The V call is TRBV9, the J call TRBJ2-5, with 7 positions matching TRBD2. The V and J ends lost 0 bases and 5 bases, in that order; junction bases with no gene match: 4. CDR1 SGDLS and CDR2 YYNGEE come from the germline V gene. The CDR3 is 14 residues long. The CDR3 loop is CASSVADGRETQYF. Here the CDR3 DNA reads TGTGCCAGCAGCGTAGCCGACGGGAGGGAGACCCAGTACTTC.